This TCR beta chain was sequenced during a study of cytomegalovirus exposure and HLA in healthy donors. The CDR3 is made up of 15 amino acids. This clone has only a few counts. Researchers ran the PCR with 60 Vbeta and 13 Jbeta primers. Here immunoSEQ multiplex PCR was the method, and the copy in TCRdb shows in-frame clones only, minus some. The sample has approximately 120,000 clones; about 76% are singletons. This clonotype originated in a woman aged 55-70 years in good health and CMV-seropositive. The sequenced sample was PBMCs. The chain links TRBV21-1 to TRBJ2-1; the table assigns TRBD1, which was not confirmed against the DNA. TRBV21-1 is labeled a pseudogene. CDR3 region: CASSAPGGAYNEQFF. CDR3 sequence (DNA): TGTGCCAGCAGCGCCCCAGGGGGCGCGTACAATGAGCAGTTCTTC.